The clone carrying this T cell receptor beta chain turned up a few times. The antigen is undetermined. Thawed PBMCs were FACS-sorted into unstimulated CD4+CD25+CD127- regulatory T cells, CD4+CD25- non-regulatory cells, CD4 and CD8 cells. The data originate from a study of Tregs in tolerant kidney transplant recipients. The V and J ends lost 1 base and 2 bases respectively, with 5 bases between them. Germline CDR1 and CDR2: SGHNT and YENEEA. This CDR3 contains 14 residues. General study points: Expanding Tregs on activated donor B cells appeared to best identify donor-specific TCRbeta clones. Validation in larger populations is needed because few patients were studied.

Only in-frame clones appear in the TCRdb table, and some are missing; sequencing was by immunoSEQ multiplex PCR. This table holds about 240,000 clones, more than 65% found once. The sequencing input was CD4+ T cells from blood. The chain couples TRBV11-3 to TRBJ2-2; D is undetermined. The source of this sequence is a human donor in good health. The CDR3, as DNA: TGTGCCAGCAGCTTAGTTAGAAACACCGGGGAGCTGTTTTTT. It codes for CASSLVRNTGELFF.